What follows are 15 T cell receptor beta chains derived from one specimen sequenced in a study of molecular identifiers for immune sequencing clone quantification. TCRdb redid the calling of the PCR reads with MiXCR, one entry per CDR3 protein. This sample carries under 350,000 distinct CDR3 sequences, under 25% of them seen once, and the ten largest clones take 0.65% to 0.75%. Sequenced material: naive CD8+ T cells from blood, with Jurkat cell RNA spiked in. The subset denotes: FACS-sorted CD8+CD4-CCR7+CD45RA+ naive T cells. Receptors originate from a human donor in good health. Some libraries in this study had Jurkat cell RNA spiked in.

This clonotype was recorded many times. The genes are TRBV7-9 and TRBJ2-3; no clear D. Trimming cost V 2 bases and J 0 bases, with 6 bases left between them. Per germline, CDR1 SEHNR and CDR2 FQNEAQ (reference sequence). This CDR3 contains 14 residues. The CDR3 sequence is CASSLPASTDTQYF. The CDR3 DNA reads TGTGCCAGCAGCTTACCCGCAAGCACAGATACGCAGTATTTT.

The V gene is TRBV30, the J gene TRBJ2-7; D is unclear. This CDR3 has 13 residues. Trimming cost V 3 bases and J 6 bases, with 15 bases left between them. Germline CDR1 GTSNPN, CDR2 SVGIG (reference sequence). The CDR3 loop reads CAWSMGIQSEQYF. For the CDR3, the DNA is TGTGCCTGGAGCATGGGAATACAGTCCGAGCAGTACTTC.

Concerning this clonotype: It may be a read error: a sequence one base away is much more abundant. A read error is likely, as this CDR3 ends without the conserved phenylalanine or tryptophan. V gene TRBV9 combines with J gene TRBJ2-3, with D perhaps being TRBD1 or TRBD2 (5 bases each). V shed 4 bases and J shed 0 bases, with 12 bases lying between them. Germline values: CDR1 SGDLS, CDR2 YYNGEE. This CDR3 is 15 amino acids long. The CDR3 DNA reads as TGTGCCAGCAGCACCGGGACGGTGAGCACAGATACGCAGTATGTT. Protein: CASSTGTVSTDTQYV.

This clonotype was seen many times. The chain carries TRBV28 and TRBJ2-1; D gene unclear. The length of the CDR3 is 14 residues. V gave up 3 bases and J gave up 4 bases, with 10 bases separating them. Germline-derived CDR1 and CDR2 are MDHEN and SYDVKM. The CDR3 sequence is CASSLSSRYNEQFF. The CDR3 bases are TGTGCCAGCAGTTTGAGTAGCAGGTACAATGAGCAGTTCTTC.

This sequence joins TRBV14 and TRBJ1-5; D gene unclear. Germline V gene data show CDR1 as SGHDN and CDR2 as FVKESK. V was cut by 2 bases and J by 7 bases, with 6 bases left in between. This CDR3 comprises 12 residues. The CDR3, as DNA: TGTGCCAGCAGCCAACAGAACCAGCCCCAGCATTTT. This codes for CASSQQNQPQHF.

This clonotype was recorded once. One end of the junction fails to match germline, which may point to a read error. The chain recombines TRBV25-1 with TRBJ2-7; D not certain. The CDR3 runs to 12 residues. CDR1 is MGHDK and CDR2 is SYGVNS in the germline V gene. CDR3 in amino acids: CASSGPSYEQHF. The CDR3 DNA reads TGTGCCAGCAGTGGCCCAAGTTACGAGCAGCACTTC.

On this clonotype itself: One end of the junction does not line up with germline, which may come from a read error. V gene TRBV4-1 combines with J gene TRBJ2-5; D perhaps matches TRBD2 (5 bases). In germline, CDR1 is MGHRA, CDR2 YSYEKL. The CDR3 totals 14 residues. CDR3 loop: CASSQDSGEEPQYF. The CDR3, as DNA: TGCGCCAGCAGCCAAGATTCCGGGGAAGAGCCCCAGTACTTC.

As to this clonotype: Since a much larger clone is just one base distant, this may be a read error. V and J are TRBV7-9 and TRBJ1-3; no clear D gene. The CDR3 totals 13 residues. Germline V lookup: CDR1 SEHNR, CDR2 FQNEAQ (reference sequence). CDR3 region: CASSLSSGNTVYF. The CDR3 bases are TGTGCCAGCAGCTTGAGCTCTGGAAACACCGTATATTTT.

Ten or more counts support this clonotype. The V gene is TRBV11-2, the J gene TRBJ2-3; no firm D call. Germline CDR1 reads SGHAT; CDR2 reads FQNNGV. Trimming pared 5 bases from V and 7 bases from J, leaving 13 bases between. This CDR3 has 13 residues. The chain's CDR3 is CASSHANRYTQYF. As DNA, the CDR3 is TGTGCCAGCAGCCACGCGAACAGATATACGCAGTATTTT.

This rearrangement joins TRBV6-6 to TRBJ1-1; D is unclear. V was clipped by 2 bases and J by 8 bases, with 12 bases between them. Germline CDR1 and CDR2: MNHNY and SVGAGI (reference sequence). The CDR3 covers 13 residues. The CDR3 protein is CASSYVAPGEAFF. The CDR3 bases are TGTGCCAGCAGTTACGTGGCCCCCGGGGAAGCTTTCTTT.

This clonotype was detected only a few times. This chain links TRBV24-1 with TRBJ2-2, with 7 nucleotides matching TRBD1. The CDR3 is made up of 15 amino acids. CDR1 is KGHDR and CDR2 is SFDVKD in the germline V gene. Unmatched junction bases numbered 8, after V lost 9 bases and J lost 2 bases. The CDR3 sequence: CATSPRDSNTGELFF. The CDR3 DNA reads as TGTGCCACCTCGCCACGGGACAGCAACACCGGGGAGCTGTTTTTT.

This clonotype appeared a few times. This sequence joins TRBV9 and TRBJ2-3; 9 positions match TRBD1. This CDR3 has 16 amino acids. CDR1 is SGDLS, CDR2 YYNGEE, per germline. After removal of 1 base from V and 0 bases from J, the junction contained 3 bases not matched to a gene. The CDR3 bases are TGTGCCAGCAGCGTAAGACAGGGGGGTAGCACAGATACGCAGTATTTT. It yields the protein CASSVRQGGSTDTQYF. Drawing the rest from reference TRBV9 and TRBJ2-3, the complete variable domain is DSGVTQTPKHLITATGQRVTLRCSPRSGDLSVYWYQQSLDQGLQFLIQYYNGEERAKGNILERFSAQQFPDLHSELNLSSLELGDSALYFCASSVRQGGSTDTQYFGPGTRLTVL.

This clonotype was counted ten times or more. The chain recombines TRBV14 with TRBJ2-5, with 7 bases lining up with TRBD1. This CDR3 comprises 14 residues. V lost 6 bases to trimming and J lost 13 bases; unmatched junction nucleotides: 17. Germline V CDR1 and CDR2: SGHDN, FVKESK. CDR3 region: CASSQKIPQGRRYF. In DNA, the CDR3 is TGTGCCAGCAGTCAGAAAATTCCACAGGGGCGGAGGTACTTC. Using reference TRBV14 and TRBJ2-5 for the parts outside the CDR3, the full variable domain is EAGVTQFPSHSVIEKGQTVTLRCDPISGHDNLYWYRRVMGKEIKFLLHFVKESKQDESGMPNNRFLAERTGGTYSTLKVQPAELEDSGVYFCASSQKIPQGRRYFGPGTRLLVL.

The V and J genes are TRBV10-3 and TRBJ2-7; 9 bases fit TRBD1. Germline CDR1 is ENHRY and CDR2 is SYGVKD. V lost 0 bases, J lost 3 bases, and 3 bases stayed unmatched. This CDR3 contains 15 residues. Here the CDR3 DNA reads TGTGCCATCAGTGAGTCGGGGACAGGGCACTACGAGCAGTACTTC. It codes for CAISESGTGHYEQYF.

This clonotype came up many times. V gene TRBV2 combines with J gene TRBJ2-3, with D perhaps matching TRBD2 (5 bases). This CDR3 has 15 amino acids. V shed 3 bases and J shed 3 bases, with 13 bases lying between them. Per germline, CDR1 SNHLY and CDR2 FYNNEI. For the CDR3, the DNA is TGTGCCAGCAGTGAGAGGGTCCTGCAGACAGATACGCAGTATTTT. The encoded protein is CASSERVLQTDTQYF.